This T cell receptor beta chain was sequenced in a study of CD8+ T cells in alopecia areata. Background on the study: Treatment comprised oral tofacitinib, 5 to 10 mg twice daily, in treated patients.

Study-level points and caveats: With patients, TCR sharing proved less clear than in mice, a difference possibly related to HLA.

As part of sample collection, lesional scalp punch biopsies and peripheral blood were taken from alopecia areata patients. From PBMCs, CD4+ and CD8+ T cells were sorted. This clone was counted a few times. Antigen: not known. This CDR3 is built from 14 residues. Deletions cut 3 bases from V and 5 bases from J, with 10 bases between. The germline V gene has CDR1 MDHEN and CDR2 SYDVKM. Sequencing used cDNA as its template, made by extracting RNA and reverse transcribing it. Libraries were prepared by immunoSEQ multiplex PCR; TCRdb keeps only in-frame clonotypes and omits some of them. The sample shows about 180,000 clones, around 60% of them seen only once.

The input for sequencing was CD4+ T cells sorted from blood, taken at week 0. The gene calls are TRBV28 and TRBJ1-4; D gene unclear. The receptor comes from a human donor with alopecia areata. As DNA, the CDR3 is TGTGCCAGCAGTTTGAGGAATTTCAATGAAAAACTGTTTTTT. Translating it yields CASSLRNFNEKLFF.